Sequencing of this T cell receptor (beta chain) was carried out in a study of tumor-infiltrating lymphocytes in primary liver carcinoma. TCR beta cDNA was reverse-transcribed from around 0.55 ug of total RNA. The reaction used a constant-region primer and ProtoScript II reverse transcriptase. Libraries of TCR beta came from three nested multiplex PCR rounds with slightly modified ARM-PCR. TRBV1-TRBV30 forward primers paired with a C-beta reverse primer were used in the first two PCR rounds, which ran approximately 11 cycles each. TCRdb called the multiplex PCR reads again in MiXCR, with one record for every CDR3 protein. Among approximately 80,000 distinct CDR3 sequences, around 66% were seen once, and the ten largest hold 26%. Note on this clonotype: It may be a read error: a sequence one base away is much more abundant.

This CDR3 region has 15 residues. Germline CDR1 and CDR2: SGHDT and YYEEEE. V was shortened by 4 bases and J by 7 bases, with 15 bases between the two germline ends. Taking roughly 18-32 mg of unsorted bulk tissue, the authors co-extracted RNA and DNA. Surgeons resected the patients' primary liver carcinomas. J is TRBJ1-6 and V is TRBV5-6; the D is unclear. Material: tumor-adjacent normal liver tissue. This receptor was identified in a man in his forties with primary liver carcinoma and hepatitis B virus infection. CDR3 nucleotide sequence: TGTGCCAGCAGCCCAAGGACTCAAGTGAATTCACCCCTCCACTTT. This sequence encodes CASSPRTQVNSPLHF.